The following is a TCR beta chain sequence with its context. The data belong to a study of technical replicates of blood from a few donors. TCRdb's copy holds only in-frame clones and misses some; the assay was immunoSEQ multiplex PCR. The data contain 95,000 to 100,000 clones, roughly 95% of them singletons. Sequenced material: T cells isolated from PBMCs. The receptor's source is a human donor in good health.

CDR3 amino acids: CASRPPPAAYNEQFF. CDR3 DNA sequence: TGTGCAAGTCGCCCCCCCCCAGCGGCCTACAATGAGCAGTTCTTC. The chain joins TRBV12-2 to TRBJ2-1; no check of the table's D call, TRBD2, against the DNA was made. TRBV12-2 is reported as a pseudogene. The CDR3 extends over 15 amino acids.